The entry below describes one TCR beta chain. Its antigen has not been determined. Nothing much larger sits one base from this clone, and base qualities are not available. The label giving this sample's time point can be read as: five sample-tagged time points from pre-transplant (day -1) to day 368 post-transplant, pooled. PBMC were thawed and then stimulated for 11 to 13 hours with a CMV IE-1 overlapping peptide library, with no transport inhibitors added. After thawing, cells were rested overnight and were then stimulated in R10 medium with CD28/CD49d costimulation. The IE-1 peptide library was composed of 15-amino-acid peptides with overlaps of 11 amino acids. Each time point was barcoded using BD Single-Cell Multiplexing Kit Sample Tags, after which the barcoded samples were pooled and stained with oligo-conjugated anti-CD45RA plus sorting antibodies. A BD FACSAria III was used to sort CMV-responsive CD8+CD137+ and CD4+CD154+ T cells at 4-way purity. Blood samples were drawn into EDTA vacutainers and processed by Ficoll gradient within 1-24 hours.

The method behind the library was single-cell sequencing. TCRdb lists the instrument as Illumina NovaSeq 6000. For cell capture and library preparation, the team used the BD Rhapsody Targeted mRNA and AbSeq Reagent Kit in a microwell format. Libraries were prepared to cover TCR, sample tags, AbSeq, and targeted mRNA from the Human T-Cell Expression Panel plus custom TOX and TOX2 primers. Sequencing of the libraries was performed on an Illumina NovaSeq. The authors processed their data as follows. The analysis covered fewer than 13,000 cells in total, of which 7,000 to 7,500 were CD8 T cells and about 4,500 were CD8 T cells with an identifiable TCR CDR3. The BD Rhapsody Targeted Analysis Pipeline, including V(D)J processing, was run on the Seven Bridges Genomics platform to process the raw data. SeqGeq 1.6.0 was used for quality control, Sample Tag demultiplexing with Lex-BDSMK, clone identification with VDJ Explorer, and Seurat clustering. Clones comprising <1% of CD8 T cells were considered non-expanded; clones comprising >2.5% of the sample were considered clonal expansions. The public sequencing data were trimmed at Q25 with fastp and processed into clonotypes with MiXCR by TCRdb, which kept only in-frame beta chains. Identical CDR3 protein sequences are pooled into one entry, listed with their most common genes and DNA. The V and J calls come from TCRdb's annotation, not from the publication. The sample table lists approximately 22,000 distinct CDR3 sequences, just over 35% of them with a count of one. Of the sample, under 30% falls within the top ten clones.

CDR1 SNHLY and CDR2 FYNNEI are derived from the germline V gene. Ends trimmed: V by 3 bases, J by 2 bases; bases unmatched to a gene: 5. The CDR3 measures 16 amino acids from cysteine to phenylalanine. The read is trimmed to its CDR3 DNA, 48 bases read in frame from base 1. This entry comes from a study of immune aging and cytomegalovirus after organ transplant (dated by TCRdb to about 2021). Describing the broader study: Every transplant recipient was given three-drug immunosuppression consisting of prednisone, tacrolimus, and mycophenolate. The study at large found these results: TEMRA cells made up a larger share of large clones, and the seven largest clones (around 1,900 cells) gained aged and TEMRA cells while losing TCM cells. Because CD57 was not measured in the sequencing data, a conservative gene-based aging definition was used instead. Post-transplant increases in aged-phenotype cells were observed regardless of clone size, following viremia and occurring earlier in large clones (days 200-264) than in small clones.

The sample consisted of CMV peptide-activated CD4+ and CD8+ T cells sorted from blood, taken at five time points, pooled. What this sample's cell subset or site label stands for: sorted CD8+CD137+ and CD4+CD154+ T cells after roughly 12 h CMV IE-1 peptide stimulation. The chain employs TRBV2 and TRBJ2-7, and TRBD2 aligns with 12 junction nucleotides. This TCR derives from a female donor who had a heart transplant and CMV viremia. The CDR3 has the sequence CASSDTTSGRAYEQYF. The nucleotide sequence reads TGTGCCAGCAGTGATACGACTAGCGGGAGAGCCTACGAGCAGTACTTC.